The next 10 T cell receptor beta chains were all read from a single sample in a study of CD8+CD57+ T cells in acquired aplastic anemia. Sequencing involved patients with CD8+CD57+ cell expansion previously shown by flow cytometry. The use of genomic DNA as template underpinned the TCR beta VDJ and CDR3 profiling. Using its own MiXCR run on the reads, TCRdb lists one record per CDR3 protein. Among around 200,000 distinct CDR3 sequences listed, more than 55% were seen once. The source material was sorted CD4+, CD8+, or CD8+CD57+ T cells (not recorded which) from PBMCs. The receptors were sampled from a human donor with aplastic anemia.

CDR3 loop: CASSPFGGTGLHGYTF. The CDR3, as DNA: TGTGCCAGCAGTCCTTTCGGAGGGACCGGACTCCATGGCTACACCTTC. The chain links TRBV2 to TRBJ1-2; a weak D match, TRBD1 (5 bases). From germline, CDR1 is SNHLY and CDR2 FYNNEI. V lost 5 bases and J 6 bases, leaving 22 bases between the germline ends. The CDR3 loop spans 16 amino acids.

In DNA form, the CDR3 reads TGTGCCAGCAGCTTAACTACCCAGTCCTATGGCTACACCTTC. Its translation is CASSLTTQSYGYTF. The chain carries TRBV7-2 and TRBJ1-2; D is ambiguous. The CDR3 sequence is 14 residues long. The V gene's germline CDR1 is SGHTA and CDR2 FQGNSA. The V end was cut by 2 bases, the J end by 4 bases, with 11 bases between.

The chain employs TRBV7-6 and TRBJ2-3; unclear D gene. The germline V gene encodes CDR1 SGHVS and CDR2 FNYEAQ. The V and J ends lost 2 bases and 3 bases respectively, with 9 bases between them. The CDR3 loop spans 14 amino acids. This CDR3 reads CASSLRSKTDTQYF. The CDR3, as DNA: TGTGCCAGCAGCTTACGATCGAAGACAGATACGCAGTATTTT.

The table lists this clonotype with many counts. This chain joins TRBV7-3 and TRBJ2-1, with a weak D call TRBD2 (5 bases). Between the trimmed V and J ends, which lost 0 bases and 9 bases, there was a span of 12 bases. Germline V gives CDR1 SGHTA, CDR2 FQGTGA. This CDR3 has 14 amino acids. In nucleotides, the CDR3 is TGTGCCAGCAGCTTAACCCAGGACTCTCCTGAGCAGTTCTTC. It translates to CASSLTQDSPEQFF.

This clonotype was observed a few times. At one end the junction does not follow the germline gene, possibly because of a read error. The gene calls are TRBV7-3 and TRBJ2-1, with a tentative D call TRBD1 (6 bases). Germline lookup yields CDR1 SGHTA and CDR2 FQGTGA. The CDR3 is 13 residues long. Written as DNA, the CDR3 is TGTGCTAGCAGCCCCACCCAACAGGGCGAGCAGTTCTTC. It specifies CASSPTQQGEQFF.

This sequence joins TRBV29-1 and TRBJ2-1, with D perhaps matching TRBD2 (6 bases). CDR1 is SQVTM, CDR2 ANQGSEA, per germline. V lost 7 bases and J lost 0, with 13 bases in between. The CDR3 covers 14 residues. CDR3 loop: CSGGLGLSYNEQFF. In DNA, the CDR3 is TGCAGCGGGGGACTGGGCCTCTCCTACAATGAGCAGTTCTTC.

This rearrangement joins TRBV20-1 to TRBJ2-7, with D perhaps given as TRBD1 or TRBD2 (5 bases each). The CDR3 sequence is 13 residues long. Trimming removed 6 bases from V and 5 bases from J, with 17 bases in between. The V gene's germline CDR1 is DFQATT and CDR2 SNEGSKA (reference sequence). DNA of the CDR3: TGCAGTGCCCCAGACGACGGGGCCAACGAGCAGTACTTC. It encodes CSAPDDGANEQYF.

This clonotype has more than one count but fewer than ten. Its ends do not fully match the called genes, so a read error is possible. V gene TRBV6-6 combines with J gene TRBJ2-7; D is unclear. Germline assignment: CDR1 MNHNY and CDR2 SVGAGI (reference sequence). CDR3 size: 11 residues. DNA of the CDR3: TGTGCCAGCAGTTACTCCCACGAGCAGTACTTC. This codes for CASSYSHEQYF.

Concerning this clonotype: A much larger clone lies a single base off, so this may be a read error. V is TRBV28 and J is TRBJ1-2, with a possible D match to TRBD1 (5 bases). Germline V CDR1 and CDR2: MDHEN, SYDVKM. This CDR3 contains 12 residues. The germline V and J ends were trimmed by 6 bases and 5 bases, with 10 bases remaining between them. The CDR3 coding sequence is TGTGCCAGCAGATGGGGGTTATATGGCTACACCTTC. It is translated as CASRWGLYGYTF.

The chain has TRBV2 and TRBJ1-5; D remains ambiguous. The CDR3 loop spans 15 amino acids. The V and J ends lost 2 bases and 3 bases respectively, with 11 bases between them. Germline V gives CDR1 SNHLY, CDR2 FYNNEI. The CDR3 region has the DNA TGTGCCAGCAGTGAACTCGCCCGACTCAATCAGCCCCAGCATTTT. Translated: CASSELARLNQPQHF.